The 5 T cell receptor beta chains below all came from one sample that was sequenced in a study of T-cell reconstitution after alpha-beta-depleted transplantation in children. Molecular barcoding with unique molecular identifiers was used for the TCRbeta library. TCRdb re-derived calls from the PCR reads in MiXCR, one entry per CDR3 protein. The sample has hundreds of thousands of distinct CDR3 sequences, around 13% seen once. Here the sequenced sample was PBMCs, taken before TCRalphabeta/CD19-depleted stem cell transplant. The receptors shown here come from a girl aged 2-10 years with congenital amegakaryocytic thrombocytopenia, due to receive a stem cell transplant.

This clonotype came up a few times. The chain is built from TRBV7-9 and TRBJ2-5, with 8 positions matching TRBD1. Germline CDR1 SEHNR, CDR2 FQNEAQ (reference sequence). The V segment lost 6 bases and the J segment 4 bases; nucleotides outside the gene matches: 10. The CDR3 consists of 15 residues. This CDR3 is CASRFQGAFLETQYF. DNA of the CDR3: TGTGCCAGCAGATTCCAGGGGGCGTTTCTAGAGACCCAGTACTTC.

The sample holds many counts of this clonotype. This rearrangement joins TRBV6-1 to TRBJ2-7, with 12 bases matching TRBD2. V dropped 8 bases and J dropped 2; count of bases not matched to a gene: 13. The CDR3 sequence is 17 residues long. The germline CDR1 and CDR2 sequences are MNHNS and SASEGT. The DNA for the CDR3 is TGTGCCAGCTGCAGACCGGGACTAGCGGGTCTTCCCTACGAGCAGTACTTC. This translates into CASCRPGLAGLPYEQYF.

This clonotype was recorded a few times. The chain recombines TRBV4-2 with TRBJ2-7; a weak D match, TRBD2 (6 bases). The CDR3 totals 13 residues. Germline assignment: CDR1 LGHNA and CDR2 YNFKEQ. Trimming stripped 3 bases from V and 2 bases from J, with 8 bases between. CDR3 protein: CASSQGGAYEQYF. In DNA, the CDR3 is TGTGCCAGCAGCCAGGGCGGGGCCTACGAGCAGTACTTC.

With respect to this clonotype: Sequence at one end of the junction differs from germline and may be a read error. V is TRBV5-1 and J is TRBJ2-1; 13 positions agree with TRBD2. Per germline, CDR1 SGHRS and CDR2 YFSETQ. This CDR3 has 15 residues. The CDR3 region has the DNA TGCCCCAGCAGCCTCGGGACTAGCGGGACCAATGAGCAGTTCTTC. Translation: CPSSLGTSGTNEQFF.

This clonotype was seen ten or more times. The CDR3 DNA sequence: TGTGCCAGCAGCTTTGTTACAGGAGAGACCCAGTACTTC. It translates to CASSFVTGETQYF. The chain has TRBV11-1 and TRBJ2-5; tentatively, D is TRBD1 (5 bases). Trimming left V 3 bases short and J 4 bases short, with 9 bases between. CDR3 size: 13 residues. Germline V gene sequence: CDR1 SGHAT, CDR2 FQDESV (reference sequence). The complete variable domain, with remaining parts taken from reference TRBV11-1 and TRBJ2-5, reads EAEVAQSPRYKITEKSQAVAFWCDPISGHATLYWYRQILGQGPELLVQFQDESVVDDSQLPKDRFSAERLKGVDSTLKIQPAELGDSAMYLCASSFVTGETQYFGPGTRLLVL.